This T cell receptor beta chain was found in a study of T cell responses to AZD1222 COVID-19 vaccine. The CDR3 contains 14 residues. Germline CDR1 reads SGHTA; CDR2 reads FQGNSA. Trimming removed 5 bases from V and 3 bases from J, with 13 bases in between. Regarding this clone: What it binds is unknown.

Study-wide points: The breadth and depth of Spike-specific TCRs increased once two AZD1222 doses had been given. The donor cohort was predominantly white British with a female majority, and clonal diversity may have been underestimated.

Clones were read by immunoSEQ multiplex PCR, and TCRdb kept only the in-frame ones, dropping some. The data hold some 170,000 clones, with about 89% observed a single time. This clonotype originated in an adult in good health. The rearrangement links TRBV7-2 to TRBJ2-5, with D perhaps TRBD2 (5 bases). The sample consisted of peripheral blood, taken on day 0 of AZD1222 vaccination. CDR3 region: CASSAGGFKETQYF. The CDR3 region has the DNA TGTGCCAGCAGCGCCGGAGGTTTCAAAGAGACCCAGTACTTC.